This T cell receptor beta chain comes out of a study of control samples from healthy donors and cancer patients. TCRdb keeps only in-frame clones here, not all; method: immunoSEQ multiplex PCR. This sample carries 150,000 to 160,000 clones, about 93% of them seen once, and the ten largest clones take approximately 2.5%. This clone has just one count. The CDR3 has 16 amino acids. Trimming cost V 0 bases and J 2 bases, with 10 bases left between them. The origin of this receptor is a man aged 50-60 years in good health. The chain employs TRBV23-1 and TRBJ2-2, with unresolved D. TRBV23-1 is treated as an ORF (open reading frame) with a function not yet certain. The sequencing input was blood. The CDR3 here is CASSQSGGSNTGELFF. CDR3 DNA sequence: TGCGCCAGCAGTCAATCGGGTGGGTCTAACACCGGGGAGCTGTTTTTT.